Listed below are T cell receptor beta chains from one sample, sequenced in a study of CD8 T cells in Susac syndrome. TCRdb used MiXCR to reprocess the immunoSEQ multiplex PCR reads, holding one entry per CDR3 protein. The table includes 150,000 to 200,000 distinct CDR3 sequences, around 95% detected once. Material for sequencing was CD8+ T cells from PBMCs. All receptors derive from a human donor with multiple sclerosis. Both conserved end residues are part of each CDR3. D genes are given only for firm matches. Clone size appears in some rows only: once, few, many, or a class for an expanded clone.

j_call: TRBJ1-5; clone_size: .; v_call: TRBV15; d_call: .; cdr3_nt: TGTGCCACCAGCAGAGATGGGGGGGCGAATCAGCCCCAGCATTTT; cdr3_aa: CATSRDGGANQPQHF
j_call: TRBJ2-3; clone_size: .; v_call: TRBV20-1; d_call: .; cdr3_nt: TGCAGTGGGGGAAATCCCGCAGGGGTAGTCACAGATACGCAGTATTTT; cdr3_aa: CSGGNPAGVVTDTQYF
j_call: TRBJ2-6; clone_size: .; v_call: TRBV20-1; d_call: .; cdr3_nt: TGCAGTGCTAGAGTTGTTGGGTGGTCCGGGGCCAACGTCCTGACTTTC; cdr3_aa: CSARVVGWSGANVLTF
j_call: TRBJ2-3; clone_size: once; v_call: TRBV29-1; d_call: TRBD2; cdr3_nt: TGCAGCGTTGAAGATAGCGGGATAGCAGATACGCAGTATTTT; cdr3_aa: CSVEDSGIADTQYF
j_call: TRBJ1-5; clone_size: .; v_call: TRBV18; d_call: .; cdr3_nt: TGTGCCAGCTCACGACAGGTTAGCAATCAGCCCCAGCATTTT; cdr3_aa: CASSRQVSNQPQHF
j_call: TRBJ2-4; clone_size: .; v_call: TRBV3-1; d_call: TRBD2; cdr3_nt: TGTGCCAGCAGCCAAGAAGTAGCGGGAGGGCCTCTTCAGAACATTCAGTACTTC; cdr3_aa: CASSQEVAGGPLQNIQYF
j_call: TRBJ2-1; clone_size: .; v_call: TRBV29-1; d_call: .; cdr3_nt: TGCAGCGTTGAACTACCTCTTGGCGGGCCAACCTACAATGAGCAGTTCTTC; cdr3_aa: CSVELPLGGPTYNEQFF
j_call: TRBJ1-1; clone_size: .; v_call: TRBV4-1; d_call: .; cdr3_nt: TGCGCCAGCAGGCAAGAGGGGAACACTGAAGCTTTCTTT; cdr3_aa: CASRQEGNTEAFF
j_call: TRBJ1-2; clone_size: .; v_call: TRBV5-4; d_call: .; cdr3_nt: TGTGCCAGCAGCTTGGTCGGGGACGGCTACACCTTC; cdr3_aa: CASSLVGDGYTF
j_call: TRBJ2-7; clone_size: .; v_call: TRBV21-1; d_call: .; cdr3_nt: TGTGCCAGCAGCAACCGGATGGGACTGCTACCTACCTACGAGCAGTACTTC; cdr3_aa: CASSNRMGLLPTYEQYF
j_call: TRBJ1-2; clone_size: .; v_call: TRBV20-1; d_call: TRBD1; cdr3_nt: TGCAGTGCTTCCGGGACAGGCGCTATTTACTATGGCTACACCTTC; cdr3_aa: CSASGTGAIYYGYTF
j_call: TRBJ1-2; clone_size: once; v_call: TRBV9; d_call: TRBD1; cdr3_nt: TGTGCCAGCAGCGCCACGCGGGGACAGGGGGCGTCGACCTTC; cdr3_aa: CASSATRGQGASTF
j_call: TRBJ2-3; clone_size: once; v_call: TRBV27; d_call: .; cdr3_nt: TGTGCCAGCAGTTTACTTCTCGAAGATACGCAGTATTTT; cdr3_aa: CASSLLLEDTQYF
j_call: TRBJ2-7; clone_size: .; v_call: TRBV29-1; d_call: TRBD2; cdr3_nt: TGCAGCGTCGGGGGGACTGCGTTCTACGAGCAGTACTTC; cdr3_aa: CSVGGTAFYEQYF
j_call: TRBJ2-1; clone_size: .; v_call: TRBV7-9; d_call: .; cdr3_nt: TGTGCCAGCAGCTTAGCCCAGGGGCGGTACAATGAGCAGTTCTTC; cdr3_aa: CASSLAQGRYNEQFF
j_call: TRBJ2-3; clone_size: .; v_call: TRBV13; d_call: TRBD2; cdr3_nt: TGTGCCAGCAGCTTAGCGGGCGGGGGTGAATCCACAGATACGCAGTATTTT; cdr3_aa: CASSLAGGGESTDTQYF
j_call: TRBJ2-7; clone_size: .; v_call: TRBV10-3; d_call: TRBD2; cdr3_nt: TGTGCCATCAGCGACGCGGGGGGAACCGAGCAGTACTTC; cdr3_aa: CAISDAGGTEQYF
j_call: TRBJ1-4; clone_size: .; v_call: TRBV6-6; d_call: .; cdr3_nt: TGTGCCAGCACCCCACAGGCTACTGGGGAAAAACTGTTTTTT; cdr3_aa: CASTPQATGEKLFF
j_call: TRBJ1-2; clone_size: .; v_call: TRBV4-2; d_call: .; cdr3_nt: TGTGCCAGCAGCCAAGACGTCGCGTATGGCTACACCTTC; cdr3_aa: CASSQDVAYGYTF
j_call: TRBJ2-7; clone_size: .; v_call: TRBV25-1; d_call: TRBD2; cdr3_nt: TGTGCCAGCAGTGAATCGGGAGGGGTAAGGGGAGACTACGAGCAGTACTTC; cdr3_aa: CASSESGGVRGDYEQYF
j_call: TRBJ1-1; clone_size: .; v_call: TRBV29-1; d_call: .; cdr3_nt: TGCAGCGTTCCGGTTAGGGCAGGGGAGGTGGACACTGAAGCTTTCTTT; cdr3_aa: CSVPVRAGEVDTEAFF
j_call: TRBJ2-7; clone_size: .; v_call: TRBV20-1; d_call: TRBD2; cdr3_nt: TGCAGTGGCCGGGTAGCGGGAACCAGCGAGCAGTACTTC; cdr3_aa: CSGRVAGTSEQYF
j_call: TRBJ2-5; clone_size: .; v_call: TRBV2; d_call: .; cdr3_nt: TGTGCCAGCAGTGAAGACGGGGCCCAGTACTTC; cdr3_aa: CASSEDGAQYF
j_call: TRBJ1-2; clone_size: .; v_call: TRBV6-5; d_call: .; cdr3_nt: TGTGCCAGCAGTTACGACAACAATGGCTACACCTTC; cdr3_aa: CASSYDNNGYTF
j_call: TRBJ2-7; clone_size: .; v_call: TRBV6-2/TRBV6-3; d_call: TRBD1; cdr3_nt: TGTGCCAGCAGTCAGTCCCAGGGGGTTCACGAGCAGTACTTC; cdr3_aa: CASSQSQGVHEQYF
j_call: TRBJ2-7; clone_size: .; v_call: TRBV7-2; d_call: TRBD1; cdr3_nt: TGTGCCAGCAGCAAGCGGGACAGGGTGGGGGAGCAGTACTTC; cdr3_aa: CASSKRDRVGEQYF
j_call: TRBJ1-2; clone_size: .; v_call: TRBV7-9; d_call: TRBD1; cdr3_nt: TGTGCCAGCAGTTCACCTCAGGGGGCGCCGGTCTCTAACTATGGCTACACCTTC; cdr3_aa: CASSSPQGAPVSNYGYTF
j_call: TRBJ2-1; clone_size: once; v_call: TRBV6-4; d_call: TRBD2; cdr3_nt: TGTGCCAGCAGACCCCACGGACTAGCGGGTCACTTAGGGACCTACAATGAGCAGTTCTTC; cdr3_aa: CASRPHGLAGHLGTYNEQFF
j_call: TRBJ2-1; clone_size: .; v_call: TRBV27; d_call: .; cdr3_nt: TGTGCCAGCAGGCCAACGTGGGGTCGGTACAATGAGCAGTTCTTC; cdr3_aa: CASRPTWGRYNEQFF
j_call: TRBJ2-7; clone_size: .; v_call: TRBV29-1; d_call: TRBD2; cdr3_nt: TGCAGCGTTGAAGGGGATGGGCTAGCGGGAGGTTACGAGCAGTACTTC; cdr3_aa: CSVEGDGLAGGYEQYF
j_call: TRBJ2-1; clone_size: .; v_call: TRBV4-1; d_call: .; cdr3_nt: TGCGCCAGCAGCCAAGTCCTCGACGGAGGCAATGAGCAGTTCTTC; cdr3_aa: CASSQVLDGGNEQFF
j_call: TRBJ2-7; clone_size: .; v_call: TRBV4-1; d_call: .; cdr3_nt: TGCGCCAGCAGCCAAGACCCGTTTACGGGCGAGCAGTACTTC; cdr3_aa: CASSQDPFTGEQYF
j_call: TRBJ2-3; clone_size: .; v_call: TRBV6-6; d_call: TRBD1; cdr3_nt: TGTGCCAGCAGTCACACGGGGACAGGGCTCTGGGATACGCAGTATTTT; cdr3_aa: CASSHTGTGLWDTQYF
j_call: TRBJ1-1; clone_size: .; v_call: TRBV28; d_call: .; cdr3_nt: TGTGCCAGCAGTTTCCCTCCCGGACCCTCTGAAGCTTTCTTT; cdr3_aa: CASSFPPGPSEAFF
j_call: TRBJ1-6; clone_size: .; v_call: TRBV20-1; d_call: TRBD1; cdr3_nt: TGCAGTGCTAGAGATGGACAGGGCCCCTATAATTCACCCCTCCACTTT; cdr3_aa: CSARDGQGPYNSPLHF
j_call: TRBJ2-1; clone_size: .; v_call: TRBV9; d_call: .; cdr3_nt: TGTGCCAGCAGCGTGGGACTCCGAGGGGCCTACAATGAGCAGTTCTTC; cdr3_aa: CASSVGLRGAYNEQFF
j_call: TRBJ2-2; clone_size: once; v_call: TRBV27; d_call: .; cdr3_nt: TGTGCCAGCAGTTTGGCAGGGAGTCGTGGGGAGCTGTTTTTT; cdr3_aa: CASSLAGSRGELFF
j_call: TRBJ1-1; clone_size: .; v_call: TRBV5-1; d_call: .; cdr3_nt: TGCGCCAGCAGCTTGTCACAAGTGAACACTGAAGCTTTCTTT; cdr3_aa: CASSLSQVNTEAFF
j_call: TRBJ2-1; clone_size: .; v_call: TRBV27; d_call: TRBD2; cdr3_nt: TGTGCCAGCAGTCGGGCGGGAGTCTACAATGAGCAGTTCTTC; cdr3_aa: CASSRAGVYNEQFF
j_call: TRBJ2-7; clone_size: once; v_call: TRBV2; d_call: .; cdr3_nt: TGTGCCAGGGGGGCCGGCGAGCAGTACTTC; cdr3_aa: CARGAGEQYF
j_call: TRBJ2-1; clone_size: .; v_call: TRBV12-5; d_call: TRBD2; cdr3_nt: TGTGCTAGTCTCCACCCGGGACTAGCGGGAAACGAGCAGTTCTTC; cdr3_aa: CASLHPGLAGNEQFF
j_call: TRBJ2-7; clone_size: few; v_call: TRBV29-1; d_call: TRBD2; cdr3_nt: TGCAGCGTTGTTGGGACTAGCGGCTTCGAGCAGTACTTC; cdr3_aa: CSVVGTSGFEQYF
j_call: TRBJ2-5; clone_size: few; v_call: TRBV27; d_call: TRBD1; cdr3_nt: TGTGCCAGCAGTTTATCGCCAGGGGGCGCCGGAGAGACCCAGTACTTC; cdr3_aa: CASSLSPGGAGETQYF
j_call: TRBJ2-3; clone_size: .; v_call: TRBV12-3/TRBV12-4; d_call: TRBD2; cdr3_nt: TGTGCCAGCAGCCCCGGACTAGCGGGGGCCCCAACGAGGGATACGCAGTATTTT; cdr3_aa: CASSPGLAGAPTRDTQYF
j_call: TRBJ2-3; clone_size: .; v_call: TRBV5-1; d_call: .; cdr3_nt: TGCGCCAGCATAGGGGAATTAACTAGCACAGATACGCAGTATTTT; cdr3_aa: CASIGELTSTDTQYF
j_call: TRBJ1-2; clone_size: .; v_call: TRBV25-1; d_call: .; cdr3_nt: TGTGCCAGCACCACACTGGGGGACGGCTACACCTTC; cdr3_aa: CASTTLGDGYTF
j_call: TRBJ2-1; clone_size: .; v_call: TRBV29-1; d_call: .; cdr3_nt: TGCAGCGTTGAGACCGGGAACACTTACAATGAGCAGTTCTTC; cdr3_aa: CSVETGNTYNEQFF
j_call: TRBJ2-3; clone_size: .; v_call: TRBV2; d_call: .; cdr3_nt: TGTGCCAGCAGTGAAGAGGCAGGACCTCTAGACACAGATACGCAGTATTTT; cdr3_aa: CASSEEAGPLDTDTQYF
j_call: TRBJ2-7; clone_size: .; v_call: TRBV3-1; d_call: .; cdr3_nt: TGTGCCAGCAGCCCCGCTACCCGGGACATTCTATCCTACGAGCAGTACTTC; cdr3_aa: CASSPATRDILSYEQYF
j_call: TRBJ1-2; clone_size: .; v_call: TRBV7-9; d_call: .; cdr3_nt: TGTGCCAGCAGCAGCGACCAGACGCAAGCTAACTATGGCTACACCTTC; cdr3_aa: CASSSDQTQANYGYTF
j_call: TRBJ2-7; clone_size: .; v_call: TRBV11-2; d_call: .; cdr3_nt: TGTGCCAGCAGCTTAGTCGTCACCGGGGTCGAGCAGTACTTC; cdr3_aa: CASSLVVTGVEQYF
j_call: TRBJ1-2; clone_size: .; v_call: TRBV2; d_call: TRBD1; cdr3_nt: TGTGCCAGCAGGGGACAGGGACCCACCTTC; cdr3_aa: CASRGQGPTF
j_call: TRBJ2-4; clone_size: .; v_call: TRBV7-2; d_call: .; cdr3_nt: TGTGCCAGCAGCCGTCGTGTAGCCAAAAACATTCAGTACTTC; cdr3_aa: CASSRRVAKNIQYF
j_call: TRBJ2-7; clone_size: .; v_call: TRBV29-1; d_call: .; cdr3_nt: TGCAGCGTTGTGGCGGGATCCGAGCAGTACTTC; cdr3_aa: CSVVAGSEQYF
j_call: TRBJ2-5; clone_size: once; v_call: TRBV19; d_call: TRBD1; cdr3_nt: TGTGCCAGTAGTCCCCGGACAGGGGGCATGGAGACCCAGTACTTC; cdr3_aa: CASSPRTGGMETQYF
j_call: TRBJ2-3; clone_size: .; v_call: TRBV27; d_call: .; cdr3_nt: TGTGCCAGCATACGTAGGGGACTTCGCACAGATACGCAGTATTTT; cdr3_aa: CASIRRGLRTDTQYF
j_call: TRBJ1-1; clone_size: .; v_call: TRBV10-3; d_call: .; cdr3_nt: TGTGCCATCAGACAGGGAATGAGCACTGAAGCTTTCTTT; cdr3_aa: CAIRQGMSTEAFF
j_call: TRBJ2-7; clone_size: .; v_call: TRBV20-1; d_call: .; cdr3_nt: TGCAGTGCTAGAGAACGGGACGGAAAGTACGAGCAGTACTTC; cdr3_aa: CSARERDGKYEQYF
j_call: TRBJ2-1; clone_size: once; v_call: TRBV28; d_call: .; cdr3_nt: TGTGCCAGCAGACGCGGGACGCGGGAAGTCAATGAGCAGTTCTTC; cdr3_aa: CASRRGTREVNEQFF